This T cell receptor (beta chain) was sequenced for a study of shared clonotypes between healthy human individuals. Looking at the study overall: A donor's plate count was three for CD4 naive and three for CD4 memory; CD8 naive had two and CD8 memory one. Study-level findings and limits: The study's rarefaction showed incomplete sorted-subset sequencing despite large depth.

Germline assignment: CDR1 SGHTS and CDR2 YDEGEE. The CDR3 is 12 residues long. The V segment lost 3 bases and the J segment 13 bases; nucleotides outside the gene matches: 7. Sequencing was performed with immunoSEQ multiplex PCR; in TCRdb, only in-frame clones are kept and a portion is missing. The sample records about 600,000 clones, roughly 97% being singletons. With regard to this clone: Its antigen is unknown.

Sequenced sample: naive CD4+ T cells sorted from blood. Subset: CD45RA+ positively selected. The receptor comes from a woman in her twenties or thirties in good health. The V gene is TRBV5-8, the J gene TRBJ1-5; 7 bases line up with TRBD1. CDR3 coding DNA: TGTGCCAGCAGCTGGAGGGACAGCTCTCAGCATTTT. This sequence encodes CASSWRDSSQHF.